Listed below are T cell receptor beta chains from one sample, sequenced in a study of blood T cell repertoires in COVID-19. Assay: immunoSEQ multiplex PCR; the TCRdb copy retains only in-frame clones and omits some. There are around 140,000 clones in the sample; around 90% occur only once, and about 1.7% lies in the top ten. What was sequenced was peripheral blood. These receptors all come from a man aged 65 to 85 with acute or convalescent COVID-19. Each CDR3 is given with its conserved first and last residue. D genes are given only for firm matches. The size field is filled for only some rows; it gives once, few, many or a size class.

V gene	D gene	clone size	J gene	CDR3 protein	CDR3 DNA
TRBV5-1	TRBD1	NA	TRBJ1-6	CASSRGQGNSPLHF	TGCGCCAGCAGCCGGGGACAGGGGAATTCACCCCTCCACTTT
TRBV19	NA	NA	TRBJ1-3	CAWTSTGRNTIYF	TGTGCCTGGACCTCAACAGGGAGAAACACCATATATTTT
TRBV6-5	NA	NA	TRBJ1-1	CASSYGDRTEAFF	TGTGCCAGCAGTTACGGTGACAGAACTGAAGCTTTCTTT
TRBV5-1	NA	NA	TRBJ2-7	CASSLGGGATEQYF	TGCGCCAGCAGCTTAGGAGGTGGAGCTACCGAGCAGTACTTC
TRBV6-5	NA	NA	TRBJ1-1	CASSAGRQEAFF	TGTGCCAGCAGCGCGGGACGCCAGGAAGCTTTCTTT
TRBV6-5	TRBD2	NA	TRBJ2-1	CASEGLAGSNEQFF	TGTGCCAGCGAGGGACTAGCGGGGTCGAATGAGCAGTTCTTC
TRBV2	TRBD2	NA	TRBJ2-5	CASSVFAGGRETQYF	TGTGCCAGCAGTGTGTTCGCGGGAGGGCGGGAGACCCAGTACTTC
TRBV11-3	TRBD1	NA	TRBJ2-1	CASSLRDRDDEQFF	TGTGCCAGCAGCCTCCGGGACAGGGATGACGAGCAGTTCTTC
TRBV29-1	TRBD1	NA	TRBJ1-1	CSVGQGPEAFF	TGCAGCGTCGGACAGGGGCCTGAAGCTTTCTTT
TRBV21-1	NA	NA	TRBJ1-6	CASTSDRGIGSPLHF	TGTGCCAGCACTTCGGACAGGGGCATAGGTTCACCCCTCCACTTT
TRBV27	NA	NA	TRBJ2-1	CASQPRGSGEQFF	TGTGCCAGCCAACCTCGCGGAAGTGGTGAGCAGTTCTTC
TRBV6-6	TRBD1	once	TRBJ1-1	CASSYTDRANTEAFF	TGTGCCAGCAGTTACACAGACAGGGCTAACACTGAAGCTTTCTTT
TRBV14	NA	NA	TRBJ1-1	CASSQGREDTEAFF	TGTGCCAGCAGCCAGGGGAGGGAGGACACTGAAGCTTTCTTT
TRBV7-2	NA	NA	TRBJ2-5	CASSRGATVGQETQYF	TGTGCCAGCAGCCGTGGGGCCACGGTGGGGCAAGAGACCCAGTACTTC
TRBV3-1/TRBV3-2	NA	NA	TRBJ1-6	CASSQELVGGSNSPLHF	TGTGCCAGCAGCCAAGAACTAGTGGGCGGAAGCAATTCACCCCTCCACTTT
TRBV25-1	NA	NA	TRBJ2-1	CASSDHPGYNEQFF	TGTGCCAGCAGTGATCATCCGGGTTACAATGAGCAGTTCTTC
TRBV28	NA	NA	TRBJ2-1	CASNFAGATYNEQFF	TGTGCCAGCAACTTTGCGGGGGCAACCTACAATGAGCAGTTCTTC
TRBV9	TRBD1	NA	TRBJ2-3	CASSSGTGGFRYAHTQYF	TGTGCCAGCAGCTCCGGGACAGGGGGTTTTCGATACGCCCATACGCAGTATTTT
TRBV19	TRBD2	NA	TRBJ2-1	CASRKTSGRSYNEQFF	TGTGCCAGTAGGAAGACTAGCGGGAGATCCTACAATGAGCAGTTCTTC
TRBV25-1	NA	NA	TRBJ1-2	CASSEGLTVNYGYTF	TGTGCCAGCAGTGAAGGGCTGACAGTTAACTATGGCTACACCTTC
TRBV11-2	NA	NA	TRBJ1-1	CASSLSLNTEAFF	TGTGCCAGCAGCTTAAGCCTGAACACTGAAGCTTTCTTT
TRBV7-9	TRBD2	few	TRBJ2-2	CASNLGGGTTGELFF	TGTGCCAGCAACTTAGGCGGGGGAACCACCGGGGAGCTGTTTTTT